Included here is one T cell receptor (beta chain) sequence, with context. What this receptor recognizes is not known. There are no base qualities to consult, and no much larger clone falls within one base. The CDR3 contains 14 residues, cysteine and phenylalanine counted. Here the CDR3 DNA is all that survives: 42 bases in frame from base 1. As encoded in the germline V gene, CDR1 is SGHDN while CDR2 is FVKESK. V and J lose 3 bases and 2 bases, and a span of 11 bases separates them. This specimen comes from a study of cytomegalovirus exposure and HLA in healthy donors (dated by TCRdb to 2016 to 2017). Study-level background: An earlier analysis of about 560 of the donors reported roughly 300 Gb of sequence data and 90 million to 120 million unique TCR beta sequences obtained from 150 million to 200 million T cells. Approximately 300 gigabases of sequencing data and about 92 million unique TCR sequences made up an early release that covered approximately 620 HLA-typed donors. Of the 300 to 500 genotyped donors, 65% to 90% were placed in the genetic ancestry cluster associated with self-reported Caucasian donors. The study aimed to test whether cataloging public T cell receptors could reveal signatures of past pathogen exposure. Using immunosequencing, the study profiled T cell repertoires from 500 to 800 subjects and related those repertoires to cytomegalovirus serostatus. In addition to the first cohort of 666 subjects, a separate validation cohort of approximately 130 different subjects was used. To predict cytomegalovirus infection status, the study brought together high-throughput TCR immunosequencing, statistical association of individual TCRs with disease status, and machine learning. A later analysis re-examined previously published TCR beta repertoires from more than 600 donors and added high-resolution HLA genotyping to investigate patterns of TCR occurrence. In the later analysis, no new phenotypic data were used to find candidate immune exposures; instead, reliance was placed on TCR beta sequences and their occurrence across donors. An earlier analysis of approximately 580 of the donors used high-throughput TCR beta sequencing to judge whether each TCR beta V gene segment behaved as functional or pseudogenic. Donor age, sex, ethnicity and CMV serostatus were compiled together with the repertoire data. A later genetic analysis used genome-wide SNP genotypes for about 65% of the 666 donors, treating that subset as a discovery cohort. All discovery cohort repertoires had been generated using a single sequencing platform. HLA typing covered class I and class II loci at four-digit resolution. The number of donors typed differed by locus, with about 629-630 for A, B, C, DRB1 and DQB1, roughly 520 for DQA1, 600 to 610 for DPA1, and some 470 for DPB1. Roughly 5 DR-DQ haplotypes were handled as single units for association and clustering, since linkage in the cohort was strong. Across around 400 genotyped donors of the cohort, an average of about 200,000 unique TCR beta nucleotide sequences per donor were sequenced, and 15% to 20% of those sequences were non-productive. Points the paper makes about the study in general: In vitro tests confirmed that a few of the cytomegalovirus-associated TCR beta chains recognize cytomegalovirus antigens. Presence/absence analyses assumed roughly uniform sequencing depth across donors, an assumption that may not hold. In a later analysis, several top co-occurrence clusters were reported to appear linked to parvovirus B19, influenza, CMV and Epstein-Barr virus. In a later analysis, the rate of TCR association differed among HLA loci, with DRB1 alleles having the most associated TCRs and HLA-C alleles having the fewest. Some IMGT-functional V segments, including TRBV6-2 and TRBV6-3, could not be told apart with the 87-base-pair reads, so those segments were excluded. In a later genetic analysis, a missense DCLRE1C variant was associated with V-gene and J-gene trimming of TCR beta chains, and the association was replicated in an independent cohort. Because HLA typing was missing for some donors at each locus, association tests included only the typed subset. This cohort had only TCR beta chains sequenced, and the lack of alpha or paired-chain data limited which features could be detected. Cytomegalovirus status was reported to be diagnosed by the classifier with high specificity and sensitivity in both the original and validation cohorts. Correlated functional status among segregating V segments might be attributable to linkage disequilibrium, but an unknown experimental factor could not be ruled out. Some 15 rarely observed V segments, including chromosome 9 orphons, were excluded from the earlier analysis of a few hundred of the donors because counts were too low. A total of fewer than 200 TCR beta chains were listed by the study as associated with cytomegalovirus. For the cohort, immune exposure information was limited to CMV serostatus. While some public TCRs were present in many individuals, most TCR sequences turned up only very rarely across donors. In a later analysis, HLA-associated TCR beta chains showed more clonal expansion and lower generation probabilities than non-associated chains that were equally common. When HLA alleles, especially DR and DQ, strongly co-occurred, attributing TCR associations to individual alleles was difficult. Specific HLA alleles were associated with 16,951 TCR beta sequences at a false discovery rate of 0.05 in a later analysis. The sequencing pipeline was judged likely to have produced a cluster of highly shared sequence variants as a technical artifact. A further reported finding was that TCR beta sequences accurately predicted the HLA-A and HLA-B alleles for most subjects in the first cohort. A later analysis found that most CMV-associated TCR beta chains appeared HLA-restricted, with HLA associations seemingly driven largely by CMV exposure. In an earlier analysis of 587 of the donors, most TCR beta V segments appeared in productive rearrangements about 90% or about 30% of the time, broadly matching IMGT annotations. The authors suggested that the approach could potentially be generalized to other disease states and immunological phenotypes. A later genetic analysis reported fewer N-insertions in productive TCRs among donors in an Asian-associated ancestry cluster than the roughly 620-donor mean.

Library construction relied on the immunoSEQ multiplex PCR assay. For the multiplex PCR, a mixture combining 60 forward primers for TCR Vbeta segments and 13 reverse primers for TCR Jbeta segments was used. The CDR3 region of rearranged TCR beta genes was amplified from genomic DNA with a multiplex PCR assay. The Illumina HiSeq System was used to sequence the amplified TCR beta libraries as 87-base-pair reads. The authors processed their data as follows. In a later analysis, tens of millions of unique TCR beta chains were counted across the 500 to 850 repertoires, and roughly 11 million of these chains were shared by at least two donors. Raw reads were error-corrected and collapsed into unique sequences by a nearest-neighbor algorithm in which closely related sequences were merged to remove PCR and sequencing errors. V, D and J gene segments were assigned by aligning CDR3 sequences to IMGT reference sequences. For a sequence to be retained, a match of at least six nucleotides to both a V gene segment and a J gene segment was required. Rearrangements were called productive when the CDR3 lacked stop codons and stayed in frame with V and J; all others were non-productive. Following IMGT convention, CDR3 was defined as the stretch from the second conserved V-encoded cysteine up to the conserved J-encoded phenylalanine. Sequences without an unambiguous match to a single V gene segment were excluded from the earlier analysis of 500 to 700 of the donors. An earlier analysis of several hundred of the donors called V segments functional above 56.7% productive rearrangements and segregating when the between-donor standard deviation exceeded 5%. A statistical classification framework was built to diagnose cytomegalovirus status from the catalog of TCR beta chain sequences. In a later analysis, TCR nucleotide sequences were compared against IMGT/GENE-DB human TR gene sequences so that V and J genes could be assigned. The TCRdist pipeline was used in a later analysis to assign CDR3 sequences and most-parsimonious VDJ recombination scenarios. In a later analysis, each TCR beta chain was defined by its CDR3 amino acid sequence together with its V-gene family, and reads without a unique V-gene family were excluded. To address suspected cross-contamination and a sequencing artifact, a later analysis removed some 620 highly shared, low-generation-probability nucleotide sequences. For each public chain, a later analysis derived a clonal expansion index from normalized ranks of inferred template counts within each repertoire. A later analysis computed generation probabilities with a VDJ recombination model fitted to out-of-frame rearrangements, and checked the results against IGoR. A later analysis scored TCR-TCR, TCR-HLA and TCR-CMV co-occurrence with hypergeometric tests, applying a repertoire-size bias correction to TCR pairs. To estimate false discovery rates, a later analysis permuted the HLA or CMV assignments 20 times. A later analysis grouped co-occurring TCRs with DBSCAN, adding TCRdist sequence similarity when clustering within HLA-allele-positive subsets. Repertoires with fewer than 30,000 or more than 120,000 public chains, plus five repertoires with anomalous nucleotide sharing, were excluded from co-occurrence clustering. The table comes from immuneACCESS by way of TCRdb, which keeps in-frame sequences with V and J called. Part of the clones is missing from these tables; in studies checked, under half for an unresolved V gene and the rest for unknown reasons. V and J calls and clone size are given by that table; D and trimming were obtained from the DNA. In all, the sample holds 52,000 or so clones, and about four fifths of those were seen once. About 1.5% of the sample comes from the top ten.

In total, approximately 690 healthy bone marrow donors made up the cohort. At the time of sampling, all cohort members were nominally healthy, though unrecorded immune exposures were likely present. The donor was CMV seronegative and belonged to the group of under 400 seronegative cohort members. Each donor provided a peripheral blood sample, and peripheral blood mononuclear cells were used for TCR beta sequencing. Genomic DNA extraction from the blood cell samples was performed with the Qiagen DNeasy Blood Extraction Kit. This TCR was recovered from a female donor in good health and CMV-seronegative. Sequenced sample: PBMCs. Recombination joined TRBV14 with TRBJ2-7; TRBD1 is a possible D gene, resting on 7 matching bases. The nucleotide sequence reads as follows: TGTGCCAGCAGCCAGGCGGGACAGACCTACGAGCAGTACTTC. It encodes CASSQAGQTYEQYF.